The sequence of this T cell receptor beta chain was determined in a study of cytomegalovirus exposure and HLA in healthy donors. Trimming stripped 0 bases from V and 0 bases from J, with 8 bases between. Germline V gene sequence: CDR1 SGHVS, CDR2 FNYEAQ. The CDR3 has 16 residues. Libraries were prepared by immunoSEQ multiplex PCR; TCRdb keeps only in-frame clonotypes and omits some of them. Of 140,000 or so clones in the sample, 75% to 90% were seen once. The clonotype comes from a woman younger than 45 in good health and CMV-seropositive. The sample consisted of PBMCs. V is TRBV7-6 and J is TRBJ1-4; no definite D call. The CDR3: CASSLAGGATNEKLFF. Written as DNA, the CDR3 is TGTGCCAGCAGCTTAGCTGGAGGAGCAACTAATGAAAAACTGTTTTTT.